These T cell receptor beta chains were read from a single sample in a study of shared clonotypes between healthy human individuals. Data came from immunoSEQ multiplex PCR; TCRdb stores just in-frame clones and leaves some out. The table lists 2,100,000 or so clones, more than 90% of them singletons, with around 0.13% in the top ten. Sequenced material: naive CD4+ T cells sorted from blood. The receptors here all came from a man in his late teens or twenties in good health. Both conserved end residues are part of each CDR3. The D gene is left open where the match is weak. Some rows have no size entry. The others give once, few or many, or a class for an expanded clone.

-	TRBJ2-7	-	TRBV5-5	CASSSWYEQYF	TGTGCCAGCAGCTCATGGTACGAGCAGTACTTC
TRBD1	TRBJ1-4	-	TRBV6-1	CASRVSGQGLEKLFF	TGTGCCAGCCGTGTTTCGGGACAGGGGTTGGAAAAACTGTTTTTT
-	TRBJ1-2	-	TRBV7-2	CASSHVTVYGYTF	TGTGCCAGCAGCCACGTAACCGTTTATGGCTACACCTTC
-	TRBJ2-2	-	TRBV5-1	CASSLGAGTGELFF	TGCGCCAGCAGCTTGGGGGCAGGGACCGGGGAGCTGTTTTTT
TRBD1	TRBJ1-5	-	TRBV19	CASSIPHGQGSQPQHF	TGTGCCAGTAGTATCCCCCATGGACAGGGGAGCCAGCCCCAGCATTTT
-	TRBJ1-1	-	TRBV7-2	CASSLDGGEAFF	TGTGCCAGCAGCTTAGATGGCGGTGAAGCTTTCTTT
TRBD2	TRBJ2-1	-	TRBV18	CASSASLLAGGNNEQFF	TGTGCCAGCTCAGCATCCTTACTAGCGGGGGGGAACAATGAGCAGTTCTTC
-	TRBJ1-1	-	TRBV30	CAWSQPGTGEAFF	TGTGCCTGGAGTCAGCCCGGGACGGGGGAAGCTTTCTTT
-	TRBJ2-2	-	TRBV10-3	CAISGGAAGELFF	TGTGCCATTTCGGGGGGCGCAGCCGGGGAGCTGTTTTTT
TRBD1	TRBJ1-1	-	TRBV6-1	CASIRTGFEAEAFF	TGTGCCAGCATCAGGACAGGGTTTGAGGCTGAAGCTTTCTTT
-	TRBJ1-1	-	TRBV6-4	CASSDHPRAFSCTEAFF	TGTGCCAGCAGTGACCACCCAAGAGCCTTTTCTTGCACTGAAGCTTTCTTT
TRBD2	TRBJ2-1	-	TRBV4-1	CASSQGTSGRGYNEQFF	TGCGCCAGCAGCCAAGGCACTAGCGGGAGGGGCTACAATGAGCAGTTCTTC
-	TRBJ2-1	-	TRBV7-2	CASSLFNEQFF	TGTGCCAGCAGCCTTTTCAATGAGCAGTTCTTC
-	TRBJ1-5	-	TRBV5-5	CASSLIMGRASNQPQHF	TGTGCCAGCAGCTTAATTATGGGGAGAGCCAGCAATCAGCCCCAGCATTTT
-	TRBJ2-7	-	TRBV7-9	CASSLVYEQYF	TGTGCCAGCAGCCTAGTTTACGAGCAGTACTTC
-	TRBJ2-7	-	TRBV5-1	CASSLTTQGVGEQYF	TGCGCCAGCAGCTTGACTACCCAGGGCGTGGGGGAGCAGTACTTC
-	TRBJ1-4	-	TRBV4-3	CASSQDHRAPNEKLFF	TGCGCCAGCAGCCAAGACCACAGGGCCCCAAATGAAAAACTGTTTTTT
TRBD2	TRBJ2-1	-	TRBV7-3	CASSLSLAVNEQFF	TGTGCCAGCAGCTTAAGCCTAGCGGTCAATGAGCAGTTCTTC
-	TRBJ1-6	-	TRBV5-1	CASSLAFLSSPLHF	TGCGCCAGCAGCTTGGCTTTTTTAAGTTCACCCCTCCACTTT
-	TRBJ1-3	few	TRBV2	CASSENTIYF	TGTGCCAGCAGCGAAAACACCATATATTTT
-	TRBJ2-1	-	TRBV30	CAHGDPRGVLNEQFF	TGTGCTCATGGAGATCCAAGGGGAGTTTTAAATGAGCAGTTCTTC
-	TRBJ2-2	-	TRBV19	CASRALPGELFF	TGTGCCAGTCGGGCGTTGCCGGGGGAGCTGTTTTTT
-	TRBJ1-5	-	TRBV28	CASSYGGSNQPQHF	TGTGCCAGTTCGTATGGGGGTAGCAATCAGCCCCAGCATTTT
-	TRBJ2-3	-	TRBV6-5	CASSRGLRDTDTQYF	TGTGCCAGCAGCCGTGGCCTCAGGGACACAGATACGCAGTATTTT
-	TRBJ1-2	-	TRBV7-2	CASSLAADGGYTF	TGTGCCAGCAGCTTAGCGGCGGATGGTGGCTACACCTTC
TRBD1	TRBJ2-1	-	TRBV2	CASSLGGTGGDEQFF	TGTGCCAGCAGTCTCGGGGGGACAGGGGGCGATGAGCAGTTCTTC
-	TRBJ1-6	-	TRBV10-3	CAISESKVNSPLHF	TGTGCCATCAGTGAGTCTAAGGTGAATTCACCCCTCCACTTT
-	TRBJ1-3	-	TRBV28	CASRTPGSSGNTIYF	TGTGCCAGCAGAACCCCGGGCTCCTCTGGAAACACCATATATTTT
-	TRBJ1-2	-	TRBV27	CATSPGGSSNYGYTF	TGTGCCACGTCCCCCGGAGGGAGTTCTAACTATGGCTACACCTTC
TRBD1	TRBJ2-5	-	TRBV4-3	CASSQPMDRRETQYF	TGCGCCAGCAGCCAACCTATGGACAGGCGGGAGACCCAGTACTTC
-	TRBJ2-6	once	TRBV10-3	CAIRAVSGANVLTF	TGTGCCATCCGTGCAGTGTCTGGGGCCAACGTCCTGACTTTC
-	TRBJ2-7	-	TRBV7-3	CASSLNFGVAYEQYF	TGTGCCAGCAGCTTAAATTTCGGGGTAGCCTACGAGCAGTACTTC
-	TRBJ2-7	-	TRBV6-1	CASSPTAEGVQQYF	TGTGCCAGCAGCCCTACCGCCGAGGGGGTCCAGCAGTACTTC
-	TRBJ2-7	-	TRBV30	CAWTGSRGPYEQYF	TGTGCCTGGACCGGGAGTAGGGGTCCCTACGAGCAGTACTTC
-	TRBJ2-7	-	TRBV5-1	CASSLATGDLYEQYF	TGCGCCAGCAGCTTGGCGACAGGAGACCTTTACGAGCAGTACTTC
-	TRBJ1-3	-	TRBV10-1	CASSERDTIYF	TGCGCCAGCAGTGAACGGGACACCATATATTTT
-	TRBJ1-3	-	TRBV9	CASSVGEVSGNTIYF	TGTGCCAGCAGCGTAGGAGAAGTCTCTGGAAACACCATATATTTT
TRBD2	TRBJ2-7	once	TRBV10-3	CAISENPGLGYEQYF	TGTGCCATCAGTGAGAATCCGGGACTAGGCTACGAGCAGTACTTC
TRBD1	TRBJ2-3	-	TRBV6-1	CASSANSYRGSDTQYF	TGTGCCAGCAGTGCGAACTCTTACAGGGGATCAGATACGCAGTATTTT
TRBD2	TRBJ2-1	-	TRBV6-5	CASSRTGGWYEQFF	TGTGCCAGCAGCCGAACGGGGGGGTGGTATGAGCAGTTCTTC
TRBD1	TRBJ1-3	-	TRBV9	CASSVEGGLGNTIYF	TGTGCCAGCAGCGTAGAAGGGGGCTTAGGAAACACCATATATTTT
TRBD1	TRBJ1-1	-	TRBV18	CASSPRTGGYTEAFF	TGTGCCAGCTCACCGCGGACAGGGGGCTACACTGAAGCTTTCTTT